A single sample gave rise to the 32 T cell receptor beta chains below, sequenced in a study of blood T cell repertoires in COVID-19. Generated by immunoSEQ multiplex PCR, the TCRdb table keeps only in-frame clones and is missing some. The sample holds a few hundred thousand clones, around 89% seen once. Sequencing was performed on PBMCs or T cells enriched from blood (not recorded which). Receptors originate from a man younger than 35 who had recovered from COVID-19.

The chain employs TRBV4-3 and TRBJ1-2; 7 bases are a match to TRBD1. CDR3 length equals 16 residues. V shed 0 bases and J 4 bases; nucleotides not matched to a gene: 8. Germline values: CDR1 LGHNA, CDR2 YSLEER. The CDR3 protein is CASSQDRRAGGYGYTF. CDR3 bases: TGCGCCAGCAGCCAAGATCGTAGGGCAGGGGGCTATGGCTACACCTTC.

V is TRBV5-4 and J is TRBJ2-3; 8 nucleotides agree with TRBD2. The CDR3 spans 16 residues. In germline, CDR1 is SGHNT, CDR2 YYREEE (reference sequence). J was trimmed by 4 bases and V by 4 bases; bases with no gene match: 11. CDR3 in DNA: TGTGCCAGCAGCATTATAGCGGGGAGCGAGTCAGATACGCAGTATTTT. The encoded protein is CASSIIAGSESDTQYF. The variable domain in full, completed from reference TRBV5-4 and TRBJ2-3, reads ETGVTQSPTHLIKTRGQQVTLRCSSQSGHNTVSWYQQALGQGPQFIFQYYREEENGRGNFPPRFSGLQFPNYSSELNVNALELDDSALYLCASSIIAGSESDTQYFGPGTRLTVL.

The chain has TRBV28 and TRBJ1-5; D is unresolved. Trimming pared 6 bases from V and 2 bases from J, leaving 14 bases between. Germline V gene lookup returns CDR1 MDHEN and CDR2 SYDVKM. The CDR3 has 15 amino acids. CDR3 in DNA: TGTGCCAGCAGCACCCTGGGAGAAGGCAATCAGCCCCAGCATTTT. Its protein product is CASSTLGEGNQPQHF.

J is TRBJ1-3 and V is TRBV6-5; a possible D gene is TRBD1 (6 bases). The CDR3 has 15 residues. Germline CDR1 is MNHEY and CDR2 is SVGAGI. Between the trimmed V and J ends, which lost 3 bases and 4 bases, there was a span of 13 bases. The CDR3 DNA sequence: TGTGCCAGCAGTTATCAGGGGCCGGCCGGAAACACCATATATTTT. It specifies CASSYQGPAGNTIYF.

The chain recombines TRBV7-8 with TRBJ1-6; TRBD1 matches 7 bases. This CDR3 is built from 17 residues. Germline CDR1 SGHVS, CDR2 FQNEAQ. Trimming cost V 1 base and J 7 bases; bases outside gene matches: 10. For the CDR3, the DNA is TGTGCCAGCAGCTTAGTCGCCGACAGGGTTGGAAATTCACCCCTCCACTTT. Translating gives CASSLVADRVGNSPLHF.

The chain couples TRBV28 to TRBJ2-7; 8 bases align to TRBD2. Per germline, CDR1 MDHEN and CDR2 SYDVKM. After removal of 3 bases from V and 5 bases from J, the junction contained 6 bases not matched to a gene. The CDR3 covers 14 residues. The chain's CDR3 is CASSFNGRAHEQYF. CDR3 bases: TGTGCCAGCAGTTTTAACGGGAGGGCCCACGAGCAGTACTTC.

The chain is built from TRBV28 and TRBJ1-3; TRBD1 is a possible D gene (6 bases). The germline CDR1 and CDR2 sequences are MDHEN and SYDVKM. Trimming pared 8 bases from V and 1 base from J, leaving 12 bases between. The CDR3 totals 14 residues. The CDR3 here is CASGQGKSGNTIYF. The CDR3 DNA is TGTGCCAGCGGGCAGGGGAAATCTGGAAACACCATATATTTT.

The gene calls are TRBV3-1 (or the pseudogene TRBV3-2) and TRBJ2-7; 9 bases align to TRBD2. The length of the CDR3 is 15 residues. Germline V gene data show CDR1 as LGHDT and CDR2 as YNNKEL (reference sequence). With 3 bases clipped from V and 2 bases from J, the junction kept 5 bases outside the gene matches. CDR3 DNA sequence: TGTGCCAGCAGCCACCGGGGCGGGAGGGCCTACGAGCAGTACTTC. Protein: CASSHRGGRAYEQYF.

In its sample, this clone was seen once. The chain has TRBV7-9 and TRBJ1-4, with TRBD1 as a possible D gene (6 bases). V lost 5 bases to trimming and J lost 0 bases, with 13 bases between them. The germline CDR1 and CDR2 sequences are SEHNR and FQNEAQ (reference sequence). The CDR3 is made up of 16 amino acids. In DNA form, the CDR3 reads TGTGCCAGCAGCGCTGACAGGACTGCAACTAATGAAAAACTGTTTTTT. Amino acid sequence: CASSADRTATNEKLFF.

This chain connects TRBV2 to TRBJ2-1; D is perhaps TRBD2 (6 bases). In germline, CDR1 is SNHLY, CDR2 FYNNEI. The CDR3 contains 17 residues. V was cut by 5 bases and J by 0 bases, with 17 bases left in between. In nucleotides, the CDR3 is TGTGCCAGCAGTCCCCGGGGTGGGGGGTACTCCTACAATGAGCAGTTCTTC. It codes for CASSPRGGGYSYNEQFF.

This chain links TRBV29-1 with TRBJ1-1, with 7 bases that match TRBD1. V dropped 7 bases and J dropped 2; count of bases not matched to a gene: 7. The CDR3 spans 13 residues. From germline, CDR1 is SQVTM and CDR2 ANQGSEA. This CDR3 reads CSGGQQINTEAFF. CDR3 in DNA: TGCAGCGGGGGACAGCAAATCAACACTGAAGCTTTCTTT.

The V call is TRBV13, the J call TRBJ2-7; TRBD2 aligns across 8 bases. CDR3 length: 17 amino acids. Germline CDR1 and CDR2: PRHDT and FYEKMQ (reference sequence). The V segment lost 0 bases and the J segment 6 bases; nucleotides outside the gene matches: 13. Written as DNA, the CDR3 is TGTGCCAGCAGCTTAGGCCCCGGGGGGGGGCTCGGGTTCGAGCAGTACTTC. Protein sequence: CASSLGPGGGLGFEQYF.

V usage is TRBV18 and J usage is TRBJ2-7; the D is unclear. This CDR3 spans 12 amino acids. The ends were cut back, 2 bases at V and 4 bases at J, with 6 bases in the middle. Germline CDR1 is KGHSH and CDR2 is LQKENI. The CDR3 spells CASSPGRYEQYF. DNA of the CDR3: TGTGCCAGCTCACCAGGCCGATACGAGCAGTACTTC.

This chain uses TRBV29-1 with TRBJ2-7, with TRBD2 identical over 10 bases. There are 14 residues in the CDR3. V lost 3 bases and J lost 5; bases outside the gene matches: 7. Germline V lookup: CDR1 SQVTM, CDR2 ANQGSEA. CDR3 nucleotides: TGCAGCGTTGAGGCAGCGGGGGGGCTACACGAGCAGTACTTC. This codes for CSVEAAGGLHEQYF.

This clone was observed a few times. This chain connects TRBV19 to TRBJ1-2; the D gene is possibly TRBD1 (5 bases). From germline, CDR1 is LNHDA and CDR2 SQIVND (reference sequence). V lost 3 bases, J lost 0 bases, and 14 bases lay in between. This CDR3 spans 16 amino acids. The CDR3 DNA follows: TGTGCCAGTAGTATCGGGGGAGAAGTACCTAACTATGGCTACACCTTC. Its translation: CASSIGGEVPNYGYTF.

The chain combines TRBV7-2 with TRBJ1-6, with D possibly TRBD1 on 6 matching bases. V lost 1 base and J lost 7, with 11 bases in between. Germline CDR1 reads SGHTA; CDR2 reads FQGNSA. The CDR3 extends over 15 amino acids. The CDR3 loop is CASSLGTGQNSPLHF. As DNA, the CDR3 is TGTGCCAGCAGCTTAGGTACAGGACAGAATTCACCCCTCCACTTT.

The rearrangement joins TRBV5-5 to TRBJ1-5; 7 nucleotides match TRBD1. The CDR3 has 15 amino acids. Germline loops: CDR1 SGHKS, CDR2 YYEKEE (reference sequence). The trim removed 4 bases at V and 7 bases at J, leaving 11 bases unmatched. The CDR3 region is CASSRLDREGQPQHF. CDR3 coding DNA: TGTGCCAGCAGCAGACTCGACAGGGAAGGACAGCCCCAGCATTTT.

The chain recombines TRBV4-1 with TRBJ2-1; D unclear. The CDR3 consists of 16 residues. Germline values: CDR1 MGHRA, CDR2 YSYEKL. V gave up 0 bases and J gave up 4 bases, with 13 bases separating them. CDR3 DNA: TGCGCCAGCAGCCAAGAAGCCGCTCGGGTTTACAATGAGCAGTTCTTC. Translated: CASSQEAARVYNEQFF.

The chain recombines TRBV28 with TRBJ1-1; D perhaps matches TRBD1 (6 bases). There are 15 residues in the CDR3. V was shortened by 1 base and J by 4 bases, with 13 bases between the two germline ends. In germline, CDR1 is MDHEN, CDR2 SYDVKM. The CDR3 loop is CASSLSEGGGTEAFF. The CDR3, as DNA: TGTGCCAGCAGTTTATCGGAGGGGGGGGGCACTGAAGCTTTCTTT.

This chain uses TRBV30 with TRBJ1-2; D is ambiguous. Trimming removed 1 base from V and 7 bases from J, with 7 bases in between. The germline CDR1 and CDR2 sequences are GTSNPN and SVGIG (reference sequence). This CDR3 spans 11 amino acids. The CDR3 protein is CAWSDNSGYTF. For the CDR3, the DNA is TGTGCCTGGAGTGATAATAGTGGCTACACCTTC.

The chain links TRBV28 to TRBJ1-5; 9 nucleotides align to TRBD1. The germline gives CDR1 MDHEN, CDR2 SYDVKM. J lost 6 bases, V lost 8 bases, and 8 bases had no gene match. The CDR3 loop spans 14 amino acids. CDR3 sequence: CASLTTGGGQPQHF. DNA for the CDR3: TGTGCCAGCCTAACGACAGGGGGGGGTCAGCCCCAGCATTTT.

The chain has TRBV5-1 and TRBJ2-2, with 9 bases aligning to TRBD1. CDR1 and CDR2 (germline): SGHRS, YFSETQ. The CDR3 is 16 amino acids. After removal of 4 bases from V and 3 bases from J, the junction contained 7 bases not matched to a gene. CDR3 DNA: TGCGCCAGCAGCCACGGAGACAGGGGGGACACCGGGGAGCTGTTTTTT. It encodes CASSHGDRGDTGELFF.

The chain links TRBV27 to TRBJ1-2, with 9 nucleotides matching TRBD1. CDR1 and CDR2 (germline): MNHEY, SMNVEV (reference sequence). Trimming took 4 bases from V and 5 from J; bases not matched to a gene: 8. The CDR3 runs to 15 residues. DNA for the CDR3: TGTGCCAGCAGTTGGGCACAGGGGGCAATTTATGGCTACACCTTC. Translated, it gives CASSWAQGAIYGYTF.

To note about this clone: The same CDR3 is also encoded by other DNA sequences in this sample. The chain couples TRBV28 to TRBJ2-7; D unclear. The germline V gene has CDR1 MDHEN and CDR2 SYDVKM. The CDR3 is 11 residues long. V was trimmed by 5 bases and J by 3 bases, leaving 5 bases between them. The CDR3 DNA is TGTGCCAGCAGTCCAAACTACGAGCAGTACTTC. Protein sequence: CASSPNYEQYF.

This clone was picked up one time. CDR3 sequence reads: CATSVRQKNIQYF. For the CDR3, the DNA is TGTGCCACCAGTGTGCGACAGAAAAACATTCAGTACTTC. V usage is TRBV24-1 and J usage is TRBJ2-4; possible D gene TRBD1, 5 bases. V gave up 5 bases and J gave up 4 bases, with 8 bases separating them. Germline CDR1 and CDR2: KGHDR and SFDVKD. The CDR3 loop spans 13 amino acids.

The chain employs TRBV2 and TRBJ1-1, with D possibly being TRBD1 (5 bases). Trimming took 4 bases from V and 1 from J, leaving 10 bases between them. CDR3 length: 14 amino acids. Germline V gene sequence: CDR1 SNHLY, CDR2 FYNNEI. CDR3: CASSAEGPNTEAFF. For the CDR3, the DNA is TGTGCCAGCAGTGCGGAGGGACCGAACACTGAAGCTTTCTTT.

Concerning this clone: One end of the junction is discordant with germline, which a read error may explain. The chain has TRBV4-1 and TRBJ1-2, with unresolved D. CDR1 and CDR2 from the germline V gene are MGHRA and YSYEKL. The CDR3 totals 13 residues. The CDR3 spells CASSQDSEAEREF. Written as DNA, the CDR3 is TGCGCCAGCAGCCAAGACAGTGAGGCAGAGAGGGAATTC.

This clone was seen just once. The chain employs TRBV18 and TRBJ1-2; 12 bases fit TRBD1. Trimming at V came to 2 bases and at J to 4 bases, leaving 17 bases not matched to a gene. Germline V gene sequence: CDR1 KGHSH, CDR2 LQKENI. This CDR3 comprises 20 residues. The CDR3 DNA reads TGTGCCAGCTCACCAACTTCCGGGACAGGGGGCGTTAGGCGGAGCTATGGCTACACCTTC. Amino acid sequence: CASSPTSGTGGVRRSYGYTF.

The DNA of the CDR3 is TGTGCCAGCAGTTTGGACAGGGTGAACACTGAAGCTTTCTTT. This gives the protein CASSLDRVNTEAFF. The V gene is TRBV27, the J gene TRBJ1-1; TRBD1 agrees at 8 bases. V trimming: 3 bases; J trimming: 0 bases; junction bases outside the gene matches: 0. This CDR3 spans 14 amino acids. Per germline, CDR1 MNHEY and CDR2 SMNVEV (reference sequence).

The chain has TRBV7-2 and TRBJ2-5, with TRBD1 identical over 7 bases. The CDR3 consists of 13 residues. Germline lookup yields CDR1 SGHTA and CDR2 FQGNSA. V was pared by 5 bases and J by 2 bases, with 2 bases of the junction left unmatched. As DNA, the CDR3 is TGTGCCAGCAGCCCGGACAGGCAAGAGACCCAGTACTTC. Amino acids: CASSPDRQETQYF. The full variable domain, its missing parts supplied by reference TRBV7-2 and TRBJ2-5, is GAGVSQSPSNKVTEKGKDVELRCDPISGHTALYWYRQSLGQGLEFLIYFQGNSAPDKSGLPSDRFSAERTGGSVSTLTIQRTQQEDSAVYLCASSPDRQETQYFGPGTRLLVL.

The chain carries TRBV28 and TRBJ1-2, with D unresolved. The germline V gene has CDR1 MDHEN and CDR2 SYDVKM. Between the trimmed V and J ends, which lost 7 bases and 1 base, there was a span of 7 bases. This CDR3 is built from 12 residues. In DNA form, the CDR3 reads TGTGCCAGCAATCAATTTAACTATGGCTACACCTTC. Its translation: CASNQFNYGYTF.

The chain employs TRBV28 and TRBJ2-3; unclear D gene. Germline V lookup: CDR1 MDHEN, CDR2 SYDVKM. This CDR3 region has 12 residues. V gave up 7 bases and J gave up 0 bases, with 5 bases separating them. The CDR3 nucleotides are TGTGCCAGCACCCTGAGCACAGATACGCAGTATTTT. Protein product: CASTLSTDTQYF.